The entry that follows covers one T cell receptor (beta chain) sequence. Its antigen is still unknown. The naive gate required viable CD3+CD4+ or CD3+CD8+ cells with CCR7+CD45RA+CD45RO-CD95-CD27+CD28+ phenotype. The record originates from a study of T cells after posttransplantation cyclophosphamide. Study conclusions and caveats: Later post-transplant blood repertoires were often dominated by donor CD8+ memory clones.

V was cut by 3 bases and J by 3 bases, with 21 bases left in between. Germline V gives CDR1 MNHNS, CDR2 SASEGT. The CDR3 is 18 residues long. Assay: immunoSEQ multiplex PCR; the TCRdb copy retains only in-frame clones and omits some. In the table there are about 16,000 clones, 94% of which are singletons. The sample was naive CD4+ T cells sorted from blood. The chain links TRBV6-1 to TRBJ1-5; D gene ambiguous. The clonotype was recovered from a woman aged 45 to 65 in good health and a related stem cell transplant donor. Written as DNA, the CDR3 is TGTGCCAGCAGTGACCTAGCCTCACTTGGACTGACCAATCAGCCCCAGCATTTT. Encoded protein: CASSDLASLGLTNQPQHF.